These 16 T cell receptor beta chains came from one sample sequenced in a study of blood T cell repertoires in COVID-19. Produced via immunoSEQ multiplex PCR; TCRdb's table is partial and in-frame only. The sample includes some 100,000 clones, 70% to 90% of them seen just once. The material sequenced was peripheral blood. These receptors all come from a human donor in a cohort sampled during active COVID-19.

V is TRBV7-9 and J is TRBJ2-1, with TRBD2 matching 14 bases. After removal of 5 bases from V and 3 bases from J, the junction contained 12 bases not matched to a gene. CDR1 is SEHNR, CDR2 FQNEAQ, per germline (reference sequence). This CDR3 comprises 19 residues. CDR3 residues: CASSDPTSGRAAYYNEQFF. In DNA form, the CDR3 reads TGTGCCAGCAGCGACCCGACTAGCGGGAGGGCCGCTTACTACAATGAGCAGTTCTTC.

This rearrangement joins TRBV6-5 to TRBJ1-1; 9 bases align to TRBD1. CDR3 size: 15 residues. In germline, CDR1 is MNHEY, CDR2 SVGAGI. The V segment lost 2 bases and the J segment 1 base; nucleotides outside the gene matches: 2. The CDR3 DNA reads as TGTGCCAGCAGTTACGGGACAGGGAGGAACACTGAAGCTTTCTTT. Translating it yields CASSYGTGRNTEAFF.

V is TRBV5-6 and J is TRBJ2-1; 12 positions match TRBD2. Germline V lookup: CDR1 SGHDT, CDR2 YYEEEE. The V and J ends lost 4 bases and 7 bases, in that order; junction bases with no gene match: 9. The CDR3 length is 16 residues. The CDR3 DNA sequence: TGTGCCAGCAGCATCAGAGCGACTAGCGGGAGAAATGAGCAGTTCTTC. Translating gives CASSIRATSGRNEQFF.

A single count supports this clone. The CDR3 region is CAWGGQGNTEAFF. The CDR3 DNA is TGTGCCTGGGGCGGTCAGGGGAACACTGAAGCTTTCTTT. The chain links TRBV30 to TRBJ1-1, with a tentative D call TRBD1 (5 bases). Trimming shortened V by 5 bases and J by 1 base, and 11 bases separated the two germline ends. CDR3 size: 13 residues. Per the germline V gene, CDR1 is GTSNPN and CDR2 is SVGIG (reference sequence).

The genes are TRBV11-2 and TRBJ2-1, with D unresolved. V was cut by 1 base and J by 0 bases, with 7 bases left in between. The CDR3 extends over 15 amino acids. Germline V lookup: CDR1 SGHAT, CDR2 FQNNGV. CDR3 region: CASSLGASSYNEQFF. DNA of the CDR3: TGTGCCAGCAGCTTAGGGGCGAGCTCCTACAATGAGCAGTTCTTC.

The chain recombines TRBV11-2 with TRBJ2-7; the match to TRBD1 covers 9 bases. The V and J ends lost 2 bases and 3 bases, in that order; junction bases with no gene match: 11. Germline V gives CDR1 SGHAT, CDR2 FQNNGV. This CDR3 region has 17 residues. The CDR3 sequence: CASSLTFGTGTNYEQYF. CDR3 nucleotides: TGTGCCAGCAGCTTAACTTTCGGGACAGGGACGAACTACGAGCAGTACTTC.

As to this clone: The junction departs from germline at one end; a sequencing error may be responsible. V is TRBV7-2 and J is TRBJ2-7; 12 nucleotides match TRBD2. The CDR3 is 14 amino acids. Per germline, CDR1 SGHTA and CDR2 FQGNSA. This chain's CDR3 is CASSLAGGLYEQYF. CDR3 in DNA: TGTGCCAGCAGCCTAGCGGGAGGGTTATACGAGCAGTACTTC. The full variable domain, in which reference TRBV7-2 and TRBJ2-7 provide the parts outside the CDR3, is GAGVSQSPSNKVTEKGKDVELRCDPISGHTALYWYRQSLGQGLEFLIYFQGNSAPDKSGLPSDRFSAERTGGSVSTLTIQRTQQEDSAVYLCASSLAGGLYEQYFGPGTRLTVT.

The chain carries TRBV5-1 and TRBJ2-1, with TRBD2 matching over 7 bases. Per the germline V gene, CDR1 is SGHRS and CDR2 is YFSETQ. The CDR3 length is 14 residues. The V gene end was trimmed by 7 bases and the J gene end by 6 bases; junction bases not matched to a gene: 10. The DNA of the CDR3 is TGCGCCAGCGGGGAGGCTAGCGGAGTCAATGAGCAGTTCTTC. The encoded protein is CASGEASGVNEQFF.

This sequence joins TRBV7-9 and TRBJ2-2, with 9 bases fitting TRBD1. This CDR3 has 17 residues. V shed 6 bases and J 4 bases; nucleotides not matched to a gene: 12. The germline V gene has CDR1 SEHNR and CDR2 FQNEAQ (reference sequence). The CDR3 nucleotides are TGTGCCAGCAGTTTACAGGGGGCGCCCGTCGGCACCGGGGAGCTGTTTTTT. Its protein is CASSLQGAPVGTGELFF.

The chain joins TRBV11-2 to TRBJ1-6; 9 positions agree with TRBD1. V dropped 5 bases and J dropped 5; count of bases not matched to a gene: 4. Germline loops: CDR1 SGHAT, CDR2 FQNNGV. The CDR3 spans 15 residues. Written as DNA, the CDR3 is TGTGCCAGCAGCCCCCGGGACAGGGATAATTCACCCCTCCACTTT. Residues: CASSPRDRDNSPLHF.

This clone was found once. CDR3 loop: CASSRRLDREKQYF. The CDR3 nucleotides are TGTGCCAGCAGCCGCCGCCTAGACAGGGAGAAGCAGTACTTC. The V gene is TRBV7-9, the J gene TRBJ2-7; 7 nucleotides align to TRBD1. The CDR3 runs to 14 residues. Germline loops: CDR1 SEHNR, CDR2 FQNEAQ (reference sequence). The ends lost 5 bases at V and 8 bases at J; junction bases unmatched: 12.

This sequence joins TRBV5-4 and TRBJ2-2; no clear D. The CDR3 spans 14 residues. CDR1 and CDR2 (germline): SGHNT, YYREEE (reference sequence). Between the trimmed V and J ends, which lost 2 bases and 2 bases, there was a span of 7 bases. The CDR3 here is CASSFGYNTGELFF. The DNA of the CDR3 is TGTGCCAGCAGCTTCGGGTATAACACCGGGGAGCTGTTTTTT.

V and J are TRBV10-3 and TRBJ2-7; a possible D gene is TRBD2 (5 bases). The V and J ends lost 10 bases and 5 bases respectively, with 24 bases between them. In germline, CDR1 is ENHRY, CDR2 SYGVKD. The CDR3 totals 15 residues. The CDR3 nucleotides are TGTGCCAGCGCTCGAGCGCCCTGGGTCGGGGACGAGCAGTACTTC. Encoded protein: CASARAPWVGDEQYF.

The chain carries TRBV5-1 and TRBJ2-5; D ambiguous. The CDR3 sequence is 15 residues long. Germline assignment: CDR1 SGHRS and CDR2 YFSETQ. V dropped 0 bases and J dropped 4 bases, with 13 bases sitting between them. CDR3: CASSLGNVGPETQYF. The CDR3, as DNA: TGCGCCAGCAGCTTGGGGAATGTGGGCCCAGAGACCCAGTACTTC.

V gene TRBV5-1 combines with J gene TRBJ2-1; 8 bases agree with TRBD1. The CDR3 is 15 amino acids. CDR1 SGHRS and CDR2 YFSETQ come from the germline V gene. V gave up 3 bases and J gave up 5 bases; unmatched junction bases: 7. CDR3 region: CASSSGQGWDNEQFF. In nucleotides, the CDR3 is TGCGCCAGCAGCTCTGGACAGGGTTGGGACAATGAGCAGTTCTTC.

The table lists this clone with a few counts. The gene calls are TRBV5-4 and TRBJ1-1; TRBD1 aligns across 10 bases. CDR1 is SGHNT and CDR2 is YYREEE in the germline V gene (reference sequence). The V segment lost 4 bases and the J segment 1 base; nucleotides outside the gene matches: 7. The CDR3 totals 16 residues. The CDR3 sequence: CASSARTGGPNTEAFF. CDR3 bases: TGTGCCAGCAGCGCCCGGACAGGGGGACCGAACACTGAAGCTTTCTTT.